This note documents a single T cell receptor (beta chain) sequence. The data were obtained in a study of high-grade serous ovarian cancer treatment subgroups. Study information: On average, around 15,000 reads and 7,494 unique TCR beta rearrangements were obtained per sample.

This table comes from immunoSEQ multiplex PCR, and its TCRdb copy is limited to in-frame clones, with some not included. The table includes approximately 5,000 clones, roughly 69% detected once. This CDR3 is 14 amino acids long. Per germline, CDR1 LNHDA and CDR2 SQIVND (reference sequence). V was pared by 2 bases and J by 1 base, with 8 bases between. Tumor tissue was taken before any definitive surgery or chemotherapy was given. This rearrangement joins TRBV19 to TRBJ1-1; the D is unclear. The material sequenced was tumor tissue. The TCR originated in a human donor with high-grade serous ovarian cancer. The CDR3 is CASSILGPNTEAFF. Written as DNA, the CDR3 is TGTGCCAGTAGTATATTAGGCCCGAACACTGAAGCTTTCTTT.